The clone carrying this T cell receptor (beta chain) was picked up one time. What it recognizes is unknown. The CDR3 has 17 residues. After removal of 4 bases from V and 0 bases from J, the junction contained 7 bases not matched to a gene. Germline values: CDR1 MDHEN, CDR2 SYDVKM. The authors split each subset's genomic DNA evenly across several immunoSEQ plates. Sequencing used immunoSEQ multiplex PCR; TCRdb keeps in-frame clones, though not all of them. Among some 500,000 clones, around 96% were seen once, and the ten largest hold roughly 0.06%. These data belong to a study of shared clonotypes between healthy human individuals. Findings and caveats of the study: Naive CD4 clonotypes were shared across several donors at 4.5% to 6%.

CD45RA+ naive and CD45RA-negative memory subsets were separated from CD4+ cells. Sequenced sample: naive CD4+ T cells sorted from blood. The subset is: CD45RA+ positively selected. The V gene is TRBV28, the J gene TRBJ1-5, with 9 bases matching TRBD1. The clonotype comes from a woman aged 30 to 39 in good health. Here the CDR3 reads CASSSQGQGYSNQPQHF. The CDR3 coding sequence is TGTGCCAGCAGTTCCCAGGGACAGGGCTATAGCAATCAGCCCCAGCATTTT.